The next 18 T cell receptor beta chains were all read from a single sample in a study of radiotherapy plus CTLA-4 blockade in lung cancer. Sequencing was performed with immunoSEQ multiplex PCR; in TCRdb, only in-frame clones are kept and a portion is missing. The profile shows tens of thousands of clones, 70% to 90% of them singletons. The specimen comprised peripheral blood, sampled from a patient treated with radiotherapy plus ipilimumab. The receptor set was obtained from a human donor with non-small cell lung cancer whose response to radiotherapy plus ipilimumab could not be evaluated.

The sample holds one count of this clone. This chain joins TRBV5-1 and TRBJ2-7; 10 nucleotides match TRBD2. Germline V gene lookup returns CDR1 SGHRS and CDR2 YFSETQ. Trimming removed 1 base from V and 2 bases from J; junction bases left unmatched: 9. The CDR3 totals 17 residues. Written as DNA, the CDR3 is TGCGCCAGCAGCTTGAGCGGGAGGGCGGACTTACCCTACGAGCAGTACTTC. It specifies CASSLSGRADLPYEQYF.

This sequence joins TRBV19 and TRBJ1-4; D possibly corresponds to TRBD1 (5 bases). The CDR3 is 13 residues long. In germline, CDR1 is LNHDA, CDR2 SQIVND (reference sequence). Trimming took off 11 bases at V and 7 bases at J, with 17 bases between the two ends. CDR3 residues: CASGARWGEKLFF. CDR3 nucleotides: TGTGCCTCTGGGGCGCGGTGGGGTGAAAAACTGTTTTTT.

The chain links TRBV10-3 to TRBJ2-5; possible D gene TRBD2, 5 bases. Germline CDR1 reads ENHRY; CDR2 reads SYGVKD. CDR3 size: 16 residues. Trimming shortened V by 3 bases and J by 2 bases, and 16 bases separated the two germline ends. The CDR3 nucleotides read TGTGCCATCAGTGATCATAGGGAGACGGGGCAAGAGACCCAGTACTTC. As protein: CAISDHRETGQETQYF.

The chain recombines TRBV30 with TRBJ2-3; possibly TRBD2 for D (6 bases). The CDR3 length is 12 residues. Germline loops: CDR1 GTSNPN, CDR2 SVGIG (reference sequence). The ends were cut back, 1 base at V and 6 bases at J, with 8 bases in the middle. For the CDR3, the DNA is TGTGCCTGGAGTGAAGGAGGGGATACGCAGTATTTT. Translation gives CAWSEGGDTQYF.

The CDR3 nucleotides are TGTGCCAGCAGTCCCGACAGCCGCTATTACAATGAGCAGTTCTTC. This gives the protein CASSPDSRYYNEQFF. V is TRBV6-5 and J is TRBJ2-1, with D possibly being TRBD1 (5 bases). Trimming stripped 5 bases from V and 4 bases from J, with 15 bases between. This CDR3 has 15 residues. Germline CDR1 and CDR2: MNHEY and SVGAGI.

This rearrangement joins TRBV18 to TRBJ1-1, with D possibly being TRBD1 (6 bases). Germline V gene lookup returns CDR1 KGHSH and CDR2 LQKENI. The CDR3 contains 15 residues. Trimming cost V 4 bases and J 1 base, with 13 bases left between them. Here the CDR3 reads CASSLLKGENTEAFF. The CDR3 DNA sequence: TGTGCCAGCTCACTCCTGAAGGGGGAGAACACTGAAGCTTTCTTT.

This sequence joins TRBV10-3 and TRBJ2-1, with D possibly being TRBD2 (6 bases). V lost 10 bases and J 2 bases, leaving 15 bases between the germline ends. This CDR3 comprises 14 residues. Germline V CDR1 and CDR2: ENHRY, SYGVKD. The CDR3 DNA reads as TGTGCCAACGGGGAGGCGGGGACCTACAATGAGCAGTTCTTC. Translating it yields CANGEAGTYNEQFF.

This chain joins TRBV5-1 and TRBJ2-5; weak D call: TRBD1 (6 bases). The CDR3 sequence is 14 residues long. CDR1 SGHRS and CDR2 YFSETQ come from the germline V gene. V lost 4 bases and J 1 base, leaving 11 bases between the germline ends. CDR3 coding DNA: TGCGCCAGCAGCAGAACAGGGACCCAAGAGACCCAGTACTTC. It encodes CASSRTGTQETQYF.

This sequence joins TRBV7-8 and TRBJ2-2; 9 bases are a match to TRBD2. This CDR3 contains 16 residues. J gave up 1 base and V 5 bases, and 5 bases lay outside the gene matches. Germline V lookup: CDR1 SGHVS, CDR2 FQNEAQ. In DNA form, the CDR3 reads TGTGCCAGCAGCCCAGGGCGGGGGGGGAACACCGGGGAGCTGTTTTTT. Encoded protein: CASSPGRGGNTGELFF. Supplemented by reference TRBV7-8 and TRBJ2-2, the full variable domain reads GAGVSQSPRYKVAKRGQDVALRCDPISGHVSLFWYQQALGQGPEFLTYFQNEAQLDKSGLPSDRFFAERPEGSVSTLKIQRTQQEDSAVYLCASSPGRGGNTGELFFGEGSRLTVL.

This chain connects TRBV19 to TRBJ2-5, with 11 nucleotides matching TRBD1. The DNA end is a closer match to TRBJ2-7, so the J assignment may be wrong. Germline lookup yields CDR1 LNHDA and CDR2 SQIVND (reference sequence). This CDR3 spans 16 amino acids. The CDR3 is CASSGRTGGKAYEQYF. The DNA of the CDR3 is TGTGCCAGTAGTGGGCGGACAGGGGGCAAGGCCTACGAGCAGTACTTC.

V is TRBV11-3 and J is TRBJ1-5; D remains ambiguous. The CDR3 runs to 17 residues. Per germline, CDR1 SGHNT and CDR2 YENEEA. V was trimmed by 1 base and J by 2 bases, leaving 15 bases between them. The DNA for the CDR3 is TGTGCCAGCAGCTTAGGCGGGGTGGTTGGAGGCAATCAGCCCCAGCATTTT. It encodes CASSLGGVVGGNQPQHF.

This chain connects TRBV7-2 to TRBJ2-3, with a weak D call TRBD2 (7 bases). The ends were cut back, 1 base at V and 2 bases at J, with 19 bases in the middle. CDR1 and CDR2 from the germline V gene are SGHTA and FQGNSA. The CDR3 length is 18 residues. CDR3 DNA: TGTGCCAGCAGCTTAGAGAGGGGGGGGCGGGTCTACACAGATACGCAGTATTTT. Encoded protein: CASSLERGGRVYTDTQYF.

The chain uses TRBV5-1 and TRBJ2-5; 8 bases map to TRBD1. The CDR3 is 15 residues long. V was pared by 2 bases and J by 5 bases, with 8 bases of the junction left unmatched. CDR1 and CDR2 from the germline V gene are SGHRS and YFSETQ. CDR3 region: CASSLSGQGGETQYF. The CDR3 DNA reads TGCGCCAGCAGCTTATCAGGACAGGGCGGGGAGACCCAGTACTTC.

This clone was picked up one time. The chain links TRBV19 to TRBJ1-1; D remains ambiguous. The length of the CDR3 is 15 residues. Per the germline V gene, CDR1 is LNHDA and CDR2 is SQIVND (reference sequence). V lost 1 base, J lost 5 bases, and 14 bases lay in between. CDR3 sequence reads: CASSIGSGIVTEAFF. In DNA, the CDR3 is TGTGCCAGTAGTATAGGATCGGGGATCGTGACTGAAGCTTTCTTT.

This clone was observed once. The V gene is TRBV6-5, the J gene TRBJ1-1; no firm D call. V dropped 1 base and J dropped 1 base, with 10 bases sitting between them. Germline-derived CDR1 and CDR2 are MNHEY and SVGAGI. This CDR3 spans 15 amino acids. CDR3 DNA sequence: TGTGCCAGCAGTTACTTTCCCAGCGGGAACACTGAAGCTTTCTTT. Residues: CASSYFPSGNTEAFF.

J is TRBJ2-1 and V is TRBV5-4, with TRBD2 matching 14 bases. CDR1 is SGHNT and CDR2 is YYREEE in the germline V gene (reference sequence). V shed 6 bases, J shed 7 bases, and the junction held 9 bases outside the gene matches. There are 16 residues in the CDR3. The CDR3 is CASTKGTSGGTNEQFF. Written as DNA, the CDR3 is TGTGCCAGCACCAAAGGGACTAGCGGGGGTACAAATGAGCAGTTCTTC.

Comment on this clone: In the same sample, other DNA sequences code for this CDR3. V gene TRBV5-6 combines with J gene TRBJ1-3; the D gene is possibly TRBD1 (5 bases). The CDR3 is 16 amino acids. Per germline, CDR1 SGHDT and CDR2 YYEEEE. V was pared by 5 bases and J by 2 bases, with 17 bases between. For the CDR3, the DNA is TGTGCCAGCAGTTCCCGCCAGGGTCAGACTGGAAACACCATATATTTT. Protein product: CASSSRQGQTGNTIYF. Combining the CDR3 with reference TRBV5-6 and TRBJ1-3 gives the whole variable domain DAGVTQSPTHLIKTRGQQVTLRCSPKSGHDTVSWYQQALGQGPQFIFQYYEEEERQRGNFPDRFSGHQFPNYSSELNVNALLLGDSALYLCASSSRQGQTGNTIYFGEGSWLTVV.

This chain uses TRBV6-1 with TRBJ2-6; 7 positions agree with TRBD1. J lost 19 bases, V lost 3 bases, and 12 bases had no gene match. The CDR3 runs 13 residues. The germline V gene encodes CDR1 MNHNS and CDR2 SASEGT. In DNA, the CDR3 is TGTGCCAGCAGTGAGGGGATGACAGGGTCGTCTACTTTC. Amino acid sequence: CASSEGMTGSSTF.